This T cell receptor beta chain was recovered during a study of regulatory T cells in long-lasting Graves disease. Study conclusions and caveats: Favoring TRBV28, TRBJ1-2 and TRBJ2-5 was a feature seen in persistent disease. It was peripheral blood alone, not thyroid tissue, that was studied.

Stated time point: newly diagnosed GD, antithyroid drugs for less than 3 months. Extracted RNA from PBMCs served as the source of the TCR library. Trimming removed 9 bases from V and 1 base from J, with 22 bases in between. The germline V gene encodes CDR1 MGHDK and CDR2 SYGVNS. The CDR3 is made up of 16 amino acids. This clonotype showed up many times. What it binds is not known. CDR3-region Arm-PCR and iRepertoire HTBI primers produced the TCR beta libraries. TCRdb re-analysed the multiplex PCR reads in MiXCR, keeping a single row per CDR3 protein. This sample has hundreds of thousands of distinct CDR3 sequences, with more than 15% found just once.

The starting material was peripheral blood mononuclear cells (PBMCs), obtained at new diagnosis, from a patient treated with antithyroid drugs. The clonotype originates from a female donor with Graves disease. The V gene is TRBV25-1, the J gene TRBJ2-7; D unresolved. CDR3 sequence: CASEAKKTPRSYEQYF. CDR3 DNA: TGTGCCAGTGAAGCGAAGAAGACACCCCGGTCCTACGAGCAGTACTTC.